This T cell receptor (beta chain) was sequenced in a study of tumor-infiltrating lymphocytes in localized non-small cell lung cancer. Study-wide context: Several tumor histologies, both smoking statuses, and some post-neoadjuvant chemotherapy samples were included.

Germline V gene sequence: CDR1 KGHSH, CDR2 LQKENI. Trimming took 3 bases from V and 6 from J, leaving 7 bases between them. The CDR3 is 12 residues long. Assay: immunoSEQ multiplex PCR; the TCRdb copy retains only in-frame clones and omits some. This sample has some 14,000 clones, with 65% to 75% found just once. As for this clone: The antigen is unknown.

Study results and caveats: Available tissue quantity limited TCR sequencing to a patient subset. Tumors had more T cell infiltration than uninvolved lung, per TCRbeta sequencing and CD3 counts.

The sequenced sample consisted of uninvolved lung tissue not adjacent to the tumor. The sequence came from a human donor with non-small cell lung cancer. The chain couples TRBV18 to TRBJ2-3; D remains unclear. The DNA of the CDR3 is TGTGCCAGCTCACCCCCTGCGGATACGCAGTATTTT. This encodes CASSPPADTQYF.